A selection of T cell receptor beta chains follows, all from one sample in a study of blood T cell repertoires in COVID-19. Generated by immunoSEQ multiplex PCR, the TCRdb table keeps only in-frame clones and is missing some. Among approximately 70,000 clones listed, roughly 85% were seen once. The sample consisted of peripheral blood. Receptors originate from a woman older than 75 with acute or convalescent COVID-19. The CDR3 runs from the conserved cysteine through the conserved F or W. A D gene is named only where the DNA matches it firmly. Clone size is given for some rows only: seen once, a few or many times, or a class if the clone is expanded.

d_gene: NA; j_gene: TRBJ1-5; abundance: NA; v_gene: TRBV19; CDR3nt: TGTGCCAGCACAACCTTCAATCAGCCCCAGCATTTT; CDR3aa: CASTTFNQPQHF
d_gene: TRBD1; j_gene: TRBJ1-2; abundance: NA; v_gene: TRBV6-5; CDR3nt: TGTGCCAGCAGTTACGACGGGACAGGGAACTATGGCTACACCTTC; CDR3aa: CASSYDGTGNYGYTF
d_gene: TRBD1; j_gene: TRBJ1-2; abundance: NA; v_gene: TRBV14; CDR3nt: TGTGCCAGCAGCCAAGATCACACAGGGGTTCGTGGCTACACCTTC; CDR3aa: CASSQDHTGVRGYTF
d_gene: TRBD1; j_gene: TRBJ2-7; abundance: NA; v_gene: TRBV30; CDR3nt: TGTGCCTGGAGTCCGACAGGGGCCTCCTACGAGCAGTACTTC; CDR3aa: CAWSPTGASYEQYF
d_gene: NA; j_gene: TRBJ1-1; abundance: NA; v_gene: TRBV19; CDR3nt: TGTGCCAGTACGGAGGGGCGCACTGAAGCTTTCTTT; CDR3aa: CASTEGRTEAFF
d_gene: TRBD2; j_gene: TRBJ2-7; abundance: NA; v_gene: TRBV18; CDR3nt: TGTGCCAGCTCAATAGCGGGGAAGTCCTACGAGCAGTACTTC; CDR3aa: CASSIAGKSYEQYF
d_gene: TRBD1; j_gene: TRBJ2-7; abundance: NA; v_gene: TRBV7-6; CDR3nt: TGTGCCAGCAGCCCGAACCCCAGGACAGGGTCCAAATTGACCTACGAGCAGTACTTC; CDR3aa: CASSPNPRTGSKLTYEQYF
d_gene: NA; j_gene: TRBJ1-1; abundance: NA; v_gene: TRBV11-2; CDR3nt: TGTGCCAGCAGCCAACTACAGGGAAACACTGAAGCTTTCTTT; CDR3aa: CASSQLQGNTEAFF
d_gene: NA; j_gene: TRBJ1-1; abundance: NA; v_gene: TRBV5-5; CDR3nt: TGTGCCAGCAGCGCCCGCGGCGGACAGCCCACTGAAGCTTTCTTT; CDR3aa: CASSARGGQPTEAFF
d_gene: TRBD2; j_gene: TRBJ2-1; abundance: NA; v_gene: TRBV5-1; CDR3nt: TGCGCCAGCAGCTTGGTAGGAGCGGGGCGTGGAATCAATGAGCAGTTCTTC; CDR3aa: CASSLVGAGRGINEQFF
d_gene: TRBD1; j_gene: TRBJ2-7; abundance: NA; v_gene: TRBV5-1; CDR3nt: TGCGCCAGCAGCTCGACAGGGTGGGGGTACGAGCAGTACTTC; CDR3aa: CASSSTGWGYEQYF
d_gene: NA; j_gene: TRBJ2-7; abundance: NA; v_gene: TRBV5-1; CDR3nt: TGCGCCAGCAGCTCGTCCGATCGGGGATACTACGAGCAGTACTTC; CDR3aa: CASSSSDRGYYEQYF
d_gene: TRBD1; j_gene: TRBJ1-6; abundance: NA; v_gene: TRBV6-5; CDR3nt: TGTGCCAGCAGTTACTCGAACGACAGGGCTCATTCACCCCTCCACTTT; CDR3aa: CASSYSNDRAHSPLHF
d_gene: NA; j_gene: TRBJ2-1; abundance: NA; v_gene: TRBV5-8; CDR3nt: TGTGTCAGCAGCTTGTACCGGGGTCACGGTACTGAGCAGTTCTTC; CDR3aa: CVSSLYRGHGTEQFF
d_gene: NA; j_gene: TRBJ2-7; abundance: NA; v_gene: TRBV3-1/TRBV3-2; CDR3nt: TGTGCCAGCAGCCAAGGGGCAGGGGCCCCCTTATTCGAGCAGTACTTC; CDR3aa: CASSQGAGAPLFEQYF
d_gene: NA; j_gene: TRBJ1-6; abundance: few; v_gene: TRBV19; CDR3nt: TGTGCCAGTAATTCGGACAACTCCTATAATTCACCCCTCCACTTT; CDR3aa: CASNSDNSYNSPLHF
d_gene: NA; j_gene: TRBJ1-5; abundance: NA; v_gene: TRBV29-1; CDR3nt: TGCAGCGTGGGAGATAGCAATCAGCCCCAGCATTTT; CDR3aa: CSVGDSNQPQHF
d_gene: NA; j_gene: TRBJ1-5; abundance: NA; v_gene: TRBV15; CDR3nt: TGTGCCACCAGCAGAGATGTTGAGAGACAACTAGCCCCCAACAATCAGCCCCAGCATTTT; CDR3aa: CATSRDVERQLAPNNQPQHF
d_gene: NA; j_gene: TRBJ2-3; abundance: once; v_gene: TRBV25-1; CDR3nt: TGTGCCAGCAGTGGACCGGGGGTAGACCGGGGCACAGATACGCAGTATTTT; CDR3aa: CASSGPGVDRGTDTQYF
d_gene: NA; j_gene: TRBJ2-7; abundance: NA; v_gene: TRBV6-5; CDR3nt: TGTGCCAGCAGTAACCCCGCGAACGAGCAGTACTTC; CDR3aa: CASSNPANEQYF
d_gene: TRBD1; j_gene: TRBJ1-4; abundance: once; v_gene: TRBV7-8; CDR3nt: TGTGCCAGCAGCTTGACAGGGACGACTAATGAAAAACTGTTTTTT; CDR3aa: CASSLTGTTNEKLFF
d_gene: NA; j_gene: TRBJ1-5; abundance: NA; v_gene: TRBV21-1; CDR3nt: TGTGCCAGCAGGAAGCGGCTGGGGGTCGGGGACAAGGGGCGCAATCAGCCCCAGCATTTT; CDR3aa: CASRKRLGVGDKGRNQPQHF
d_gene: TRBD1; j_gene: TRBJ2-7; abundance: NA; v_gene: TRBV24-1; CDR3nt: TGTGCCACCAGTGACCCTACCAGGACAGGGACATACGAGCAGTACTTC; CDR3aa: CATSDPTRTGTYEQYF
d_gene: TRBD2; j_gene: TRBJ2-3; abundance: NA; v_gene: TRBV4-1; CDR3nt: TGCGCCAGCAGCCAATCTCCTAGCGGGGGGGCCGTGACAGATACGCAGTATTTT; CDR3aa: CASSQSPSGGAVTDTQYF
d_gene: NA; j_gene: TRBJ2-3; abundance: NA; v_gene: TRBV7-9; CDR3nt: TGTGCCAGCTGTAGGGGCGCAGATACGCAGTATTTT; CDR3aa: CASCRGADTQYF
d_gene: TRBD1; j_gene: TRBJ2-5; abundance: NA; v_gene: TRBV9; CDR3nt: TGTGCCAGCAGCTCCCACCAGGGACAGGGAGAGACCCAGTACTTC; CDR3aa: CASSSHQGQGETQYF
d_gene: TRBD2; j_gene: TRBJ2-5; abundance: NA; v_gene: TRBV7-7; CDR3nt: TGTGCTAGCAGCCGAGGGGTAGCGGGGGGGCATGAGACCCAGTACTTC; CDR3aa: CASSRGVAGGHETQYF
d_gene: TRBD2; j_gene: TRBJ2-1; abundance: NA; v_gene: TRBV5-1; CDR3nt: TGCGCCAGCAGCTTGACTATGACCGGGACTAGCGGATCCAATGAGCAGTTCTTC; CDR3aa: CASSLTMTGTSGSNEQFF
d_gene: NA; j_gene: TRBJ2-5; abundance: NA; v_gene: TRBV14; CDR3nt: TGTGCCAGCAGCCAAGTTCCGGGGACCCAGTACTTC; CDR3aa: CASSQVPGTQYF
d_gene: NA; j_gene: TRBJ1-1; abundance: NA; v_gene: TRBV5-6; CDR3nt: TGTGCCAGCAGCCCGGGACACCTCAACACTGAAGCTTTCTTT; CDR3aa: CASSPGHLNTEAFF
d_gene: NA; j_gene: TRBJ2-1; abundance: NA; v_gene: TRBV6-6; CDR3nt: TGTGCCAGCAGTTCCGGATCTAGCGCATACAATGAGCAGTTCTTC; CDR3aa: CASSSGSSAYNEQFF
d_gene: TRBD1; j_gene: TRBJ1-6; abundance: NA; v_gene: TRBV30; CDR3nt: TGTGCCTGGAGGGGGACAGTTTACTCACCCCTCCACTTT; CDR3aa: CAWRGTVYSPLHF
d_gene: NA; j_gene: TRBJ2-7; abundance: once; v_gene: TRBV27; CDR3nt: TGTGCCAGCAGTTTAATACAGGGTACCCCTTACGAGCAGTACTTC; CDR3aa: CASSLIQGTPYEQYF
d_gene: TRBD1; j_gene: TRBJ1-5; abundance: medium-sized; v_gene: TRBV20-1; CDR3nt: TGCAGTGCTAGTGGGTCAGGGGGCCATCAGCCCCAGCATTTT; CDR3aa: CSASGSGGHQPQHF
d_gene: TRBD1; j_gene: TRBJ2-2; abundance: few; v_gene: TRBV6-4; CDR3nt: TGTGCCAGCAGTGTGGGACAGGGAGACGGGGAGCTGTTTTTT; CDR3aa: CASSVGQGDGELFF
d_gene: NA; j_gene: TRBJ2-3; abundance: NA; v_gene: TRBV6-1; CDR3nt: TGTGCCAGCAGTGAAGGGTCCGAGACAGATACGCAGTATTTT; CDR3aa: CASSEGSETDTQYF
d_gene: NA; j_gene: TRBJ2-5; abundance: NA; v_gene: TRBV2; CDR3nt: TGTGCCAGCAGTGGACTAGTCAGGGGGGAGACCCAGTACTTC; CDR3aa: CASSGLVRGETQYF
d_gene: TRBD2; j_gene: TRBJ2-1; abundance: NA; v_gene: TRBV5-1; CDR3nt: TGCGCCAGCAGCAGTAGCGGGGGGCCCTACAATGAGCAGTTCTTC; CDR3aa: CASSSSGGPYNEQFF
d_gene: NA; j_gene: TRBJ1-2; abundance: NA; v_gene: TRBV11-2; CDR3nt: TGTGCCAGCAGCTTAGTTGGCAGGGGAAATGGCTACACCTTC; CDR3aa: CASSLVGRGNGYTF
d_gene: TRBD2; j_gene: TRBJ2-7; abundance: NA; v_gene: TRBV11-2; CDR3nt: TGTGCCAGCAGCTTCGAGCGGGGGGACCCCTACGAGCAGTACTTC; CDR3aa: CASSFERGDPYEQYF
d_gene: TRBD1; j_gene: TRBJ1-1; abundance: NA; v_gene: TRBV5-1; CDR3nt: TGCGCCAGCAGCTCCGGACAGGGGTTGATTAACACTGAAGCTTTCTTT; CDR3aa: CASSSGQGLINTEAFF
d_gene: TRBD1; j_gene: TRBJ2-1; abundance: NA; v_gene: TRBV6-1; CDR3nt: TGTGCCAGCAGTGATACAGGGGGCTCCTACAATGAGCAGTTCTTC; CDR3aa: CASSDTGGSYNEQFF
d_gene: TRBD1; j_gene: TRBJ1-5; abundance: NA; v_gene: TRBV19; CDR3nt: TGTGCCAGTAGCGACAGGGCAAATAGCAATCAGCCCCAGCATTTT; CDR3aa: CASSDRANSNQPQHF